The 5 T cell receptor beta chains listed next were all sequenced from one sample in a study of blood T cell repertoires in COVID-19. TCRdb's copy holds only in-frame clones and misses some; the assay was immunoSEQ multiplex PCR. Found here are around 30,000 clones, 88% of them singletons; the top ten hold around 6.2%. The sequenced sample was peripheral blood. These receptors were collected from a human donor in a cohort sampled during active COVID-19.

The DNA for the CDR3 is TGCGCCAGCAGCTTGAGGGATGGGGCTGCCTATGGCTACACCTTC. It is translated as CASSLRDGAAYGYTF. The V and J genes are TRBV5-1 and TRBJ1-2; a weak D match, TRBD1 (5 bases). V was clipped by 1 base and J by 4 bases, with 14 bases between them. The CDR3 length is 15 residues. CDR1 is SGHRS, CDR2 YFSETQ, per germline.

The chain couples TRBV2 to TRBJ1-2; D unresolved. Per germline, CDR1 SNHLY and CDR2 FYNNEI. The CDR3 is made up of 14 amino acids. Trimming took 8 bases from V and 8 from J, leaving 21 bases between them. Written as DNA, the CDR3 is TGTGCCAGCTCCTGGGAGGCGCTTGGTTGGGGCTACACCTTC. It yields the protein CASSWEALGWGYTF.

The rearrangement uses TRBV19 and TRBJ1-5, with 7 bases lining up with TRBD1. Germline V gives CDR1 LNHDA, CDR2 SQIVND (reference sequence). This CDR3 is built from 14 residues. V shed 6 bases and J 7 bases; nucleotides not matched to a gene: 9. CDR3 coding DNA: TGTGCCAGTAGCAGACCTCAGGGGGGCCAGCCCCAGCATTTT. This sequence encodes CASSRPQGGQPQHF.

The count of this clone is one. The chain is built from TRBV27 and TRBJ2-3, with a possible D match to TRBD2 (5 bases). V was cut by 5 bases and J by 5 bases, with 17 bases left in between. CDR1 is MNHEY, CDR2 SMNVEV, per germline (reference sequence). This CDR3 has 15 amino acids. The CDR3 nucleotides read TGTGCCAGCAGTCCCTGGACTGGAAATCGAGATACGCAGTATTTT. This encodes CASSPWTGNRDTQYF.

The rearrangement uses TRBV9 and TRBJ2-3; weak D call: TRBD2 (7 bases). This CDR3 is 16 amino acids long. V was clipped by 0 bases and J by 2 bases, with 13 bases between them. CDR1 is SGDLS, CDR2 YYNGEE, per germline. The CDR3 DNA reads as TGTGCCAGCAGCGTAGGGGCGGGGGCCAACACAGATACGCAGTATTTT. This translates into CASSVGAGANTDTQYF.